The 8 T cell receptor beta chains below were found in one sample sequenced in a study of spatial heterogeneity in lung cancer. Time point given: sample taken at primary tumor resection. TCRdb reprocessed the 5' RACE reads via MiXCR and lists one record per CDR3 protein. This table has 40,000 to 45,000 distinct CDR3 sequences, approximately 6.2% appearing once. Material: PBMCs, obtained at surgery. The source is a female donor with early-stage non-small cell lung cancer.

The V and J genes are TRBV30 and TRBJ2-5, with TRBD2 matching over 9 bases. This CDR3 region has 16 residues. The germline CDR1 and CDR2 sequences are GTSNPN and SVGIG (reference sequence). The J segment lost 3 bases and the V segment lost 2 bases, leaving 10 bases of the junction unmatched. CDR3 DNA: TGTGCCTGGAGTATGGGGGTCCTAGCGGGGAAAGAGACCCAGTACTTC. It specifies CAWSMGVLAGKETQYF.

This clonotype was picked up many times. This chain joins TRBV7-9 and TRBJ2-1; D unresolved. The length of the CDR3 is 13 residues. V lost 3 bases to trimming and J lost 10 bases, with 13 bases between them. Germline loops: CDR1 SEHNR, CDR2 FQNEAQ (reference sequence). The CDR3 spells CASSFGTPAEQFF. Here the CDR3 DNA reads TGTGCCAGCAGCTTCGGAACGCCGGCCGAGCAGTTCTTC. Full variable domain (missing parts from reference TRBV7-9 and TRBJ2-1): DTGVSQNPRHKITKRGQNVTFRCDPISEHNRLYWYRQTLGQGPEFLTYFQNEAQLEKSRLLSDRFSAERPKGSFSTLEIQRTEQGDSAMYLCASSFGTPAEQFFGPGTRLTVL.

This clonotype was seen more than once but under ten times. This sequence joins TRBV9 and TRBJ2-5; TRBD1 matches 8 bases. The CDR3 covers 14 residues. Trimming took 2 bases from V and 5 from J; bases not matched to a gene: 5. CDR1 and CDR2 (germline): SGDLS, YYNGEE. Here the CDR3 DNA reads TGTGCCAGCAGCGTTCAGGGGGCAGGGGAGACCCAGTACTTC. Protein product: CASSVQGAGETQYF.

Ten or more counts support this clonotype. This chain joins TRBV18 and TRBJ2-3; D uncertain. The CDR3 totals 13 residues. Germline lookup yields CDR1 KGHSH and CDR2 LQKENI. The V end was cut by 6 bases, the J end by 6 bases, with 13 bases between. CDR3 DNA: TGTGCCAGCTCGCGTACACAAGGGGATACGCAGTATTTT. Its protein product is CASSRTQGDTQYF.

The V and J genes are TRBV5-1 and TRBJ2-2; D not certain. In germline, CDR1 is SGHRS, CDR2 YFSETQ. This CDR3 is 16 amino acids long. V shed 0 bases and J shed 3 bases, with 12 bases lying between them. CDR3 residues: CASSLVSGLHTGELFF. CDR3 in DNA: TGCGCCAGCAGCTTGGTATCCGGGCTTCACACCGGGGAGCTGTTTTTT.

This clonotype was counted ten times or more. V usage is TRBV19 and J usage is TRBJ1-5; weak D call: TRBD1 (5 bases). CDR1 and CDR2 from the germline V gene are LNHDA and SQIVND (reference sequence). The CDR3 runs to 15 residues. The V end lost 9 bases, the J end lost 4 bases, and 19 bases lay between the germline ends. Written as DNA, the CDR3 is TGTGCCAGCGATACGGACAACTCTGAGAATCAGCCCCAGCATTTT. Amino acid sequence: CASDTDNSENQPQHF.

This clonotype was found a few times. The CDR3 reads CASSDSPVTSTDTQYF. In DNA, the CDR3 is TGCGCCAGCAGTGATTCCCCGGTTACTAGCACAGATACGCAGTATTTT. The gene calls are TRBV10-1 and TRBJ2-3; D is uncertain. Looked up from germline, CDR1 is WNHNN and CDR2 is SYGVQD (reference sequence). Trimming took 3 bases from V and 0 from J, leaving 13 bases between them. This CDR3 comprises 16 residues.

This clonotype was seen at least ten times. CDR3 nucleotide sequence: TGTGCCAGCAGTCGCAACTCAGAGGGGTACCTCTCCTACGAGCAGTACTTC. This gives the protein CASSRNSEGYLSYEQYF. This rearrangement joins TRBV28 to TRBJ2-7; D may correspond to TRBD1 or TRBD2 (5 bases each). This CDR3 has 17 amino acids. V lost 5 bases to trimming and J lost 0 bases, with 20 bases between them. Germline values: CDR1 MDHEN, CDR2 SYDVKM.